The 20 T cell receptor beta chains below were found in one sample sequenced in a study of Ad26.COV2.S vaccination and SARS-CoV-2 variants. Treatment denoted: roughly 19 received Ad26.COV2.S at low or high dose, single or two shots; 5 received placebo; per-sample allocation not given. Samples analyzed were those drawn on day 63 after the first vaccine or placebo injection. Repertoires were generated with immunoSEQ multiplex PCR, while TCRdb's copy carries only in-frame clones and drops some. Of over 450,000 clones listed, 89% were seen once; the top ten hold 1.7%. The sample was peripheral blood, taken in a trial of Ad26.COV2.S vaccine versus placebo. Source of these receptors: a person aged 18-65 years who received the Ad26.COV2.S COVID-19 vaccine or a placebo.

The V and J genes are TRBV9 and TRBJ2-3, with 8 bases aligning to TRBD2. This CDR3 is built from 15 residues. The germline CDR1 and CDR2 sequences are SGDLS and YYNGEE. V shed 3 bases, J shed 2 bases, and the junction held 5 bases outside the gene matches. The CDR3 DNA sequence: TGTGCCAGCAGCGGGAGCGGGGGCCACACAGATACGCAGTATTTT. It is translated as CASSGSGGHTDTQYF.

The chain uses TRBV28 and TRBJ1-5, with 8 bases that match TRBD1. Germline V gives CDR1 MDHEN, CDR2 SYDVKM. The CDR3 has 16 amino acids. The J segment lost 7 bases and the V segment lost 8 bases, leaving 16 bases of the junction unmatched. CDR3 sequence (DNA): TGTGCCAGCGGTCCTTGGGCAGGGGGCGAGTTCCAGCCCCAGCATTTT. This codes for CASGPWAGGEFQPQHF.

This chain joins TRBV12-3 or TRBV12-4 and TRBJ1-1, with D hard to call. This CDR3 contains 13 residues. Trimming cost V 1 base and J 10 bases, with 13 bases left between them. CDR3 loop: CASSLVARAGAFF. CDR3 bases: TGTGCCAGCAGTTTAGTGGCGCGAGCTGGAGCTTTCTTT.

The gene calls are TRBV11-2 and TRBJ2-3, with TRBD1 identical over 8 bases. The germline V gene encodes CDR1 SGHAT and CDR2 FQNNGV. Losses at the gene ends were 4 bases for V and 4 bases for J; bases not matched to a gene: 10. The CDR3 sequence is 16 residues long. This CDR3 is CASSSTRGPPADTQYF. In nucleotides, the CDR3 is TGTGCCAGCAGCTCGACCAGGGGGCCCCCCGCAGATACGCAGTATTTT.

This sequence joins TRBV5-1 and TRBJ2-7; D is ambiguous. V lost 0 bases and J lost 3, with 10 bases in between. The germline V gene has CDR1 SGHRS and CDR2 YFSETQ. The length of the CDR3 is 14 residues. The CDR3 DNA follows: TGCGCCAGCAGCTTGGGTACGGATGGCTACGAGCAGTACTTC. Its protein product is CASSLGTDGYEQYF.

The chain links TRBV5-1 to TRBJ2-1; D is possibly TRBD2 (5 bases). CDR3 length: 14 amino acids. Germline CDR1 is SGHRS and CDR2 is YFSETQ. V was cut by 0 bases and J by 3 bases, with 7 bases left in between. CDR3 protein: CASSLAGSYNEQFF. The CDR3 DNA is TGCGCCAGCAGCTTGGCGGGGAGCTACAATGAGCAGTTCTTC.

The gene calls are TRBV2 and TRBJ2-1; D not resolved. There are 13 residues in the CDR3. Trimming removed 1 base from V and 5 bases from J, with 6 bases in between. CDR1 is SNHLY and CDR2 is FYNNEI in the germline V gene. This chain's CDR3 is CASSEVEDNEQFF. CDR3 in DNA: TGTGCCAGCAGTGAAGTCGAGGACAATGAGCAGTTCTTC.

This clone was seen a single time. The rearrangement links TRBV6-5 to TRBJ1-6; 8 nucleotides line up with TRBD1. Germline trimming cut 4 bases from V and 7 bases from J; bases unmatched to any gene: 3. The CDR3 totals 14 residues. Per germline, CDR1 MNHEY and CDR2 SVGAGI. CDR3 loop: CASSWTGLNSPLHF. CDR3 bases: TGTGCCAGCAGTTGGACAGGGTTGAATTCACCCCTCCACTTT.

The V call is TRBV30, the J call TRBJ2-1, with 8 nucleotides matching TRBD2. With 3 bases clipped from V and 10 bases from J, the junction kept 11 bases outside the gene matches. The germline CDR1 and CDR2 sequences are GTSNPN and SVGIG (reference sequence). The CDR3 is 14 residues long. CDR3 sequence: CAWRRAGGPVEQFF. The CDR3 coding sequence is TGTGCCTGGAGGAGGGCGGGAGGCCCAGTGGAGCAGTTCTTC.

This sequence joins TRBV6-2 or TRBV6-3 and TRBJ2-7; TRBD2 matches 9 bases. The CDR3 spans 14 residues. Germline V gene sequence: CDR1 MNHEY, CDR2 SVGEGT. The V segment lost 2 bases and the J segment 3 bases; nucleotides outside the gene matches: 2. The CDR3 bases are TGTGCCAGCAGTTACCCAGCGGGAGGCTACGAGCAGTACTTC. This encodes CASSYPAGGYEQYF.

The genes are TRBV30 and TRBJ2-5, with TRBD1 identical over 8 bases. The J segment lost 5 bases and the V segment lost 2 bases, leaving 7 bases of the junction unmatched. Germline loops: CDR1 GTSNPN, CDR2 SVGIG (reference sequence). The CDR3 has 14 amino acids. The CDR3 protein is CAWSTRGRWETQYF. In DNA form, the CDR3 reads TGTGCCTGGAGTACCAGGGGGCGTTGGGAGACCCAGTACTTC.

V is TRBV30 and J is TRBJ2-3; 8 bases are a match to TRBD2. The CDR3 sequence is 14 residues long. Trimming cost V 0 bases and J 1 base; bases outside gene matches: 0. The germline V gene encodes CDR1 GTSNPN and CDR2 SVGIG (reference sequence). The CDR3: CAWSVLAGTDTQYF. DNA for the CDR3: TGTGCCTGGAGTGTACTAGCGGGCACAGATACGCAGTATTTT.

The CDR3 region has the DNA TGCAGCGTTGGGGGGGCGGATCAGCCCCAGCATTTT. Encoded protein: CSVGGADQPQHF. J is TRBJ1-5 and V is TRBV29-1; D may be TRBD1 (6 bases). Trimming cost V 4 bases and J 5 bases, with 9 bases left between them. This CDR3 has 12 residues. Germline-derived CDR1 and CDR2 are SQVTM and ANQGSEA.

V usage is TRBV19 and J usage is TRBJ2-1; D remains unclear. The CDR3 contains 15 residues. Germline CDR1 reads LNHDA; CDR2 reads SQIVND (reference sequence). Trimming cost V 3 bases and J 0 bases, with 9 bases left between them. DNA of the CDR3: TGTGCCAGTAGTATGTCAGGTCCCTCCTACAATGAGCAGTTCTTC. Encoded protein: CASSMSGPSYNEQFF.

This chain uses TRBV2 with TRBJ2-7; 7 bases are shared with TRBD1. J lost 2 bases, V lost 6 bases, and 10 bases had no gene match. Germline-derived CDR1 and CDR2 are SNHLY and FYNNEI. The CDR3 is 15 residues long. The DNA of the CDR3 is TGTGCCAGCAGCCGAGACAGGGTCTACGCCTACGAGCAGTACTTC. This gives the protein CASSRDRVYAYEQYF.

The chain combines TRBV2 with TRBJ2-1; TRBD2 might be the D (6 bases). CDR1 SNHLY and CDR2 FYNNEI come from the germline V gene. V lost 8 bases and J 9 bases, leaving 17 bases between the germline ends. CDR3 length: 13 residues. CDR3: CASRSPSGSEQFF. CDR3 nucleotide sequence: TGTGCCAGCCGATCCCCCTCCGGGAGTGAGCAGTTCTTC.

On this clone: The sample holds other DNA sequences that translate to the same CDR3. The rearrangement uses TRBV27 and TRBJ1-3; 7 bases are a match to TRBD1. This CDR3 has 14 amino acids. Germline-derived CDR1 and CDR2 are MNHEY and SMNVEV (reference sequence). Trimming took 3 bases from V and 2 from J; bases not matched to a gene: 1. CDR3 amino acids: CASSLRGPGNTIYF. The CDR3 DNA reads TGTGCCAGCAGTTTGAGGGGGCCTGGAAACACCATATATTTT.

There are a few counts of this clone. The V call is TRBV28, the J call TRBJ2-6; D gene ambiguous. The CDR3 has 16 residues. V shed 2 bases and J shed 2 bases, with 10 bases lying between them. Germline V gene sequence: CDR1 MDHEN, CDR2 SYDVKM. DNA for the CDR3: TGTGCCAGCAGTTTACAAGAGCGCGCTGGGGCCAACGTCCTGACTTTC. It specifies CASSLQERAGANVLTF.

The rearrangement uses TRBV15 and TRBJ2-7; TRBD2 matches at 10 bases. Trimming cost V 8 bases and J 5 bases; bases outside gene matches: 6. Germline V CDR1 and CDR2: LNHNV, YYDKDF (reference sequence). The CDR3 contains 13 residues. CDR3 in amino acids: CATRASGSDEQYF. CDR3 in DNA: TGTGCCACCCGGGCTAGCGGGAGCGACGAGCAGTACTTC.

A note on this clone: The sample carries other DNA sequences with the same CDR3. This chain joins TRBV11-2 and TRBJ2-1; tentatively, D is TRBD2 (5 bases). This CDR3 is built from 13 residues. Germline CDR1 SGHAT, CDR2 FQNNGV. V gave up 6 bases and J gave up 7 bases, with 13 bases separating them. CDR3 sequence reads: CASSLTEGNEQFF. DNA for the CDR3: TGTGCCAGCAGTTTAACCGAGGGAAATGAGCAGTTCTTC.